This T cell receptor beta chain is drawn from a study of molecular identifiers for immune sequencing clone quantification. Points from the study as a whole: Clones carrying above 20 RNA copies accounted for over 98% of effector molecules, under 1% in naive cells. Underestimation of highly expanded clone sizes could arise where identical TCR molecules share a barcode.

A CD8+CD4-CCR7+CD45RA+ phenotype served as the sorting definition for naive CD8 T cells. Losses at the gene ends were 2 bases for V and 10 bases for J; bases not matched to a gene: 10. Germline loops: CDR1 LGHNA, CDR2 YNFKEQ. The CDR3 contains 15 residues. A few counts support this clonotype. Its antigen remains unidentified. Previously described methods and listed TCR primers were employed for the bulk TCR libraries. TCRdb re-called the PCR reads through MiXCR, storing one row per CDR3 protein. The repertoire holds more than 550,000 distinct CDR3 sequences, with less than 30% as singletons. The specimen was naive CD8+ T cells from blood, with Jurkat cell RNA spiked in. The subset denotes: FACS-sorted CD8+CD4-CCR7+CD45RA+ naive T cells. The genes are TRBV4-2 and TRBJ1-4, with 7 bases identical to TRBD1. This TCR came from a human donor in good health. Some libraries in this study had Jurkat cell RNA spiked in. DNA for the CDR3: TGTGCCAGCAGCCAACCACAGGGGCAGGAGAGAAAACTGTTTTTT. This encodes CASSQPQGQERKLFF.